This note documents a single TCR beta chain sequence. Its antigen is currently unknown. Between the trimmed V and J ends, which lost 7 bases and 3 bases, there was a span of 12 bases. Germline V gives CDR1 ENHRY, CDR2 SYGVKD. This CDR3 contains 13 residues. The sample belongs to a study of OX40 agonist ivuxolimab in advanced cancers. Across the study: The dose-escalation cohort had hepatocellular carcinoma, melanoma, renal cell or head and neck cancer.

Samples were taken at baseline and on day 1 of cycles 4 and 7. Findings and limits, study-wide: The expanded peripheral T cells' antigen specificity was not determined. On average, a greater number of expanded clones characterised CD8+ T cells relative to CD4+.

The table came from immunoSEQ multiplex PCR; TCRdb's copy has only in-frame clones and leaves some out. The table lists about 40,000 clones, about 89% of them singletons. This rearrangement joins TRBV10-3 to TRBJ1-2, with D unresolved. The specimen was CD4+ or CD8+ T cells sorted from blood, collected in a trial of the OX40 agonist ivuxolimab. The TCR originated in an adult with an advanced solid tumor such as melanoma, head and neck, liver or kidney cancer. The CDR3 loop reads CAITAGLDYGYTF. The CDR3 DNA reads TGTGCCATCACGGCAGGCTTGGACTATGGCTACACCTTC.